The present TCR beta chain was sequenced within a study of T cell responses to AZD1222 COVID-19 vaccine. The CDR3 extends over 15 amino acids. Deletions cut 5 bases from V and 6 bases from J, with 18 bases between. Germline CDR1 is SGHNT and CDR2 is YYREEE (reference sequence). TCRdb's table, derived via immunoSEQ multiplex PCR, lists solely in-frame clones and lacks some. Among approximately 140,000 clones listed, about 92% were seen once. The J gene is TRBJ2-1, the V gene TRBV5-4; possible D gene TRBD1, 8 bases. The sequenced sample was peripheral blood, obtained on day 0 of AZD1222 vaccination. The sequence derives from an adult in good health. The chain's CDR3 is CASSTKRDRINEQFF. CDR3 nucleotide sequence: TGTGCCAGCAGTACGAAGCGGGACAGGATCAATGAGCAGTTCTTC. Together with reference TRBV5-4 and TRBJ2-1, the CDR3 gives the full variable domain: ETGVTQSPTHLIKTRGQQVTLRCSSQSGHNTVSWYQQALGQGPQFIFQYYREEENGRGNFPPRFSGLQFPNYSSELNVNALELDDSALYLCASSTKRDRINEQFFGPGTRLTVL.